This TCR beta chain was recorded in a study of cytomegalovirus exposure and HLA in healthy donors. At the level of the study: Earlier findings included 117 million unique TCR beta sequences obtained from around 180 million T cells.

The study's findings and limits: Specificity for CMV antigens was confirmed in vitro for three of the CMV-associated chains. Relative to equally common others, HLA-associated TCR beta chains showed greater clonal expansion in a later analysis. A previous analysis found most TCR beta V segments productive roughly 87% or roughly 30% of the time.

13 Jbeta primers and 60 Vbeta primers were used for the PCR. Only in-frame clones appear in the TCRdb table, and some are missing; sequencing was by immunoSEQ multiplex PCR. Seen here are 90,000 or so clones, 65% to 80% observed once, and the top ten hold around 4.3%. In the case of this clone: No antigen is known for it.

The CDR3 sequence is 14 residues long. Germline loops: CDR1 MNHNY, CDR2 SVGAGI (reference sequence). With 0 bases removed from V and 2 bases from J, the gap between germline ends came to 8 bases. Sequenced: PBMCs. The chain links TRBV6-6 to TRBJ2-7, with D possibly being TRBD1 (5 bases). This receptor was obtained from a man in his sixties in good health and CMV-seronegative. CDR3: CASSYSRGPYEQYF. The CDR3, as DNA: TGTGCCAGCAGTTACTCAAGGGGTCCCTACGAGCAGTACTTC.